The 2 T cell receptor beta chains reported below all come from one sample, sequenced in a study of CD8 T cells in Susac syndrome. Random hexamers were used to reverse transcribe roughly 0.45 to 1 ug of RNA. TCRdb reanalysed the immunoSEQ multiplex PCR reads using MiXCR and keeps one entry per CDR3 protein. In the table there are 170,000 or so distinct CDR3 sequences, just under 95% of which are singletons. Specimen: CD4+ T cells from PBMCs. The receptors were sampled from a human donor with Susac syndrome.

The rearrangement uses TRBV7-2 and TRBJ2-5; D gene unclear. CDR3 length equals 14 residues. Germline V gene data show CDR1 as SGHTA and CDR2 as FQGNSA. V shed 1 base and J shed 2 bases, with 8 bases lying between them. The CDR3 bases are TGTGCCAGCAGCTTAGAGGCAAGGCAAGAGACCCAGTACTTC. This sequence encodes CASSLEARQETQYF. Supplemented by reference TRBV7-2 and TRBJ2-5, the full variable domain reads GAGVSQSPSNKVTEKGKDVELRCDPISGHTALYWYRQSLGQGLEFLIYFQGNSAPDKSGLPSDRFSAERTGGSVSTLTIQRTQQEDSAVYLCASSLEARQETQYFGPGTRLLVL.

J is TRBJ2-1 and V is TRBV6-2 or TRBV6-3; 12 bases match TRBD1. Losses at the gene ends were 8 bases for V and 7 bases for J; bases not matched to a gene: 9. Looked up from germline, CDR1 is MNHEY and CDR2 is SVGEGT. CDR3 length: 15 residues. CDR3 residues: CASYRPGQGANEQFF. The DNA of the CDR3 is TGTGCCAGCTATAGACCGGGACAGGGGGCAAATGAGCAGTTCTTC.